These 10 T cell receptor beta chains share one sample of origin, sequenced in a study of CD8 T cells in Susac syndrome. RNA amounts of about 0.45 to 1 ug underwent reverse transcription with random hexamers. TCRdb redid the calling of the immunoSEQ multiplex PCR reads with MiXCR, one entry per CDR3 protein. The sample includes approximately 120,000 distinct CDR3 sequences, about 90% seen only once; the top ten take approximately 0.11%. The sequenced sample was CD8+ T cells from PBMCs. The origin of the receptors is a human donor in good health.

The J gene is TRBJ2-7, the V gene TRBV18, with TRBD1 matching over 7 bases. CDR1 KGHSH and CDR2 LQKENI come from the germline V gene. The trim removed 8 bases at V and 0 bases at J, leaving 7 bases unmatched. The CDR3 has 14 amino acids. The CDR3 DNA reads TGTGCCAGCACTGACAGGGCCAGCTCCTACGAGCAGTACTTC. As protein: CASTDRASSYEQYF.

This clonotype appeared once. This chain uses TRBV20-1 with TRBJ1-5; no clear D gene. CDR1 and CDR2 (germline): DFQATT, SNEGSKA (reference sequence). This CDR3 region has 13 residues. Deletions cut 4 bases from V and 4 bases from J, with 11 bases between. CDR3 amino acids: CSAIEFPNQPQHF. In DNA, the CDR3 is TGCAGTGCTATTGAGTTCCCTAATCAGCCCCAGCATTTT.

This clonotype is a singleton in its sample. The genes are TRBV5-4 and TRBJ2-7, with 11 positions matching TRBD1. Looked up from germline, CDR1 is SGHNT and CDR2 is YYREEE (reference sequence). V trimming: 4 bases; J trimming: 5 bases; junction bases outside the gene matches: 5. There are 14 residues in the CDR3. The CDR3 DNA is TGTGCCAGCAGCATAGGGACAGGGGGACACGAGCAGTACTTC. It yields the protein CASSIGTGGHEQYF.

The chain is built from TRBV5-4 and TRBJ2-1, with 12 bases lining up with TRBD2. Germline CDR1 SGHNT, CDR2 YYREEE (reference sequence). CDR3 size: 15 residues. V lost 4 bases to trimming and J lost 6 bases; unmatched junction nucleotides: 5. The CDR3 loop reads CASSSGTSGLNEQFF. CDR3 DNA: TGTGCCAGCAGCAGCGGGACTAGCGGGCTCAATGAGCAGTTCTTC.

The CDR3 here is CASSKEQLAGVPNEQFF. The CDR3 DNA reads as TGTGCCAGCAGCAAAGAACAGCTAGCGGGAGTTCCGAATGAGCAGTTCTTC. The J gene is TRBJ2-1, the V gene TRBV21-1; TRBD2, the D gene given by the table, was not confirmed from the DNA. TRBV21-1 is recorded as a pseudogene. The CDR3 is 17 residues long.

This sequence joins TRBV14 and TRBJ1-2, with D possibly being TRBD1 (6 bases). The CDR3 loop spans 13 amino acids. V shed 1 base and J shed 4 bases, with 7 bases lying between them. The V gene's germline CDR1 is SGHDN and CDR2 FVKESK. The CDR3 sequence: CASSQGDIYGYTF. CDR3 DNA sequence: TGTGCCAGCAGCCAAGGGGACATCTATGGCTACACCTTC.

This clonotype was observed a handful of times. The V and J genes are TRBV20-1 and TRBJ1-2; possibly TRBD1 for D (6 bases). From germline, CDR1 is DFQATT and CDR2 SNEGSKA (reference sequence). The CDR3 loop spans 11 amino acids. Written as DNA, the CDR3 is TGCAGGGGGGCGGTGGGCTATGGCTACACCTTC. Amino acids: CRGAVGYGYTF.

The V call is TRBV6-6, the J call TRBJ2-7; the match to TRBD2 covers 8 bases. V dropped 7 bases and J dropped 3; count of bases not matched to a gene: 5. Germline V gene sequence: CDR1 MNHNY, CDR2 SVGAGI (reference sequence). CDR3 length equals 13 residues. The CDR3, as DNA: TGTGCCAGCACAAGCGGGAGAGGCTACGAGCAGTACTTC. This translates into CASTSGRGYEQYF.

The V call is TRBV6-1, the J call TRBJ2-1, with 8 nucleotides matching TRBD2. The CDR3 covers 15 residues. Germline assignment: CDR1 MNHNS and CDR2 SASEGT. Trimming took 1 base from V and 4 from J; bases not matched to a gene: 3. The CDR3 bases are TGTGCCAGCAGTGAAGAGCGGGGGACATACAATGAGCAGTTCTTC. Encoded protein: CASSEERGTYNEQFF.

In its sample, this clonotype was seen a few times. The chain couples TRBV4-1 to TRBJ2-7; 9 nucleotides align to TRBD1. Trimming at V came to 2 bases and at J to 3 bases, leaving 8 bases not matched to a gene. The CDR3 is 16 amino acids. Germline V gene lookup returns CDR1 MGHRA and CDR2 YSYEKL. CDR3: CASSQSRDRAFYEQYF. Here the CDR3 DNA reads TGCGCCAGCAGCCAATCCCGGGACAGGGCGTTCTACGAGCAGTACTTC.